The 15 T cell receptor beta chains reported below all come from one sample, sequenced in a study of T-cell reconstitution after alpha-beta-depleted transplantation in children. The authors prepared the TCRbeta library with unique molecular identifiers. TCRdb fed the PCR reads into MiXCR, producing one record per CDR3 protein. This table holds 250,000 to 300,000 distinct CDR3 sequences, approximately 10% found once. The sequencing used peripheral blood, collected 180 days after TCRalphabeta/CD19-depleted stem cell transplant. The receptor source for this set is a male patient between 2 and 10 years old who had a stem cell transplant for chronic granulomatous disease, so the T cells may come from the graft donor.

This clonotype was seen ten or more times. The genes are TRBV7-6 and TRBJ1-1, with D possibly TRBD1 on 5 matching bases. Germline CDR1 reads SGHVS; CDR2 reads FNYEAQ. V shed 5 bases and J shed 4 bases, with 11 bases lying between them. The CDR3 runs 13 residues. CDR3 sequence: CASSPSGATEAFF. Written as DNA, the CDR3 is TGTGCCAGCAGCCCCTCCGGGGCCACTGAAGCTTTCTTT.

The sample holds many counts of this clonotype. The chain has TRBV10-2 and TRBJ2-3, with D uncertain. The CDR3 is 14 residues long. Germline CDR1 and CDR2: WSHSY and SAAADI. Deletions cut 0 bases from V and 1 base from J, with 5 bases between. CDR3 in amino acids: CASSESGGTDTQYF. The CDR3 DNA reads as TGCGCCAGCAGTGAGTCTGGTGGCACAGATACGCAGTATTTT.

Many counts were recorded for this clonotype. The chain links TRBV5-1 to TRBJ2-3; D is uncertain. V was cut by 2 bases and J by 4 bases, with 11 bases left in between. Germline lookup yields CDR1 SGHRS and CDR2 YFSETQ. The length of the CDR3 is 14 residues. As DNA, the CDR3 is TGCGCCAGCAGCTTATCTTACGGCGCAGATACGCAGTATTTT. Its protein is CASSLSYGADTQYF.

This clonotype occurred many times. The rearrangement links TRBV7-9 to TRBJ2-1; D might be TRBD1 (6 bases). Germline CDR1 is SEHNR and CDR2 is FQNEAQ (reference sequence). The CDR3 runs to 13 residues. V gave up 3 bases and J gave up 10 bases, with 13 bases separating them. For the CDR3, the DNA is TGTGCCAGCAGCTTGACGGGCCAGGGGGAGCAGTTCTTC. It yields the protein CASSLTGQGEQFF.

This clonotype was seen ten or more times. The chain joins TRBV6-5 to TRBJ2-3, with TRBD1 identical over 7 bases. Germline V lookup: CDR1 MNHEY, CDR2 SVGAGI. This CDR3 comprises 14 residues. Germline trimming cut 6 bases from V and 4 bases from J; bases unmatched to any gene: 7. CDR3 DNA: TGTGCCAGCAGCCGTGGACAGGTAGCAGATACGCAGTATTTT. It yields the protein CASSRGQVADTQYF.

In this sample, this clonotype turned up many times. This chain links TRBV28 with TRBJ2-7; the match to TRBD1 covers 10 bases. The trim removed 6 bases at V and 4 bases at J, leaving 18 bases unmatched. The CDR3 sequence is 18 residues long. CDR1 is MDHEN and CDR2 is SYDVKM in the germline V gene. The CDR3 sequence is CASSPRGLGTGERYEQYF. The CDR3 DNA is TGTGCCAGCAGCCCTCGAGGGCTCGGGACAGGGGAGAGGTACGAGCAGTACTTC.

This clonotype was recorded many times. V and J are TRBV10-3 and TRBJ2-3, with 7 bases identical to TRBD2. In germline, CDR1 is ENHRY, CDR2 SYGVKD. This CDR3 comprises 13 residues. Losses at the gene ends were 10 bases for V and 0 bases for J; bases not matched to a gene: 4. The CDR3 protein is CATGLLSTDTQYF. CDR3 bases: TGTGCCACGGGACTACTAAGCACAGATACGCAGTATTTT.

In its sample, this clonotype was seen many times. The chain links TRBV5-6 to TRBJ2-7; D unresolved. The V end was cut by 2 bases, the J end by 3 bases, with 9 bases between. Germline lookup yields CDR1 SGHDT and CDR2 YYEEEE. The length of the CDR3 is 13 residues. CDR3 region: CASSFGLNYEQYF. The CDR3 DNA sequence: TGTGCCAGCAGCTTCGGTCTGAACTACGAGCAGTACTTC.

This clonotype came up many times. The chain joins TRBV28 to TRBJ1-6, with D possibly being TRBD1 (5 bases). V gave up 3 bases and J gave up 10 bases, with 10 bases separating them. CDR3 length: 13 amino acids. Germline values: CDR1 MDHEN, CDR2 SYDVKM. The CDR3 nucleotides are TGTGCCAGCAGTTTGGACATGGCATCACCCCTCCACTTT. This translates into CASSLDMASPLHF.

As to this clonotype: One base away lies a much larger clone, so this may be a sequencing read error. This rearrangement joins TRBV24-1 to TRBJ2-5; 7 nucleotides line up with TRBD1. Germline lookup yields CDR1 KGHDR and CDR2 SFDVKD. There are 13 residues in the CDR3. This chain's CDR3 is CATAGDSQETQSF. In DNA form, the CDR3 reads TGTGCCACCGCCGGGGACAGTCAAGAGACCCAGTCCTTC.

Ten or more counts support this clonotype. The rearrangement joins TRBV5-1 to TRBJ1-6; D remains unclear. In germline, CDR1 is SGHRS, CDR2 YFSETQ. This CDR3 comprises 15 residues. Between the trimmed V and J ends, which lost 4 bases and 7 bases, there was a span of 15 bases. The chain's CDR3 is CASSPVGNLNSPLHF. The DNA of the CDR3 is TGCGCCAGCAGCCCGGTCGGGAATCTGAATTCACCCCTCCACTTT.

Ten or more counts support this clonotype. The chain is built from TRBV5-1 and TRBJ2-3; D remains ambiguous. The V end was cut by 0 bases, the J end by 3 bases, with 11 bases between. From germline, CDR1 is SGHRS and CDR2 YFSETQ. The CDR3 is 15 amino acids. CDR3 protein: CASSLDSATTDTQYF. CDR3 bases: TGCGCCAGCAGCTTGGATAGTGCAACTACAGATACGCAGTATTTT.

There are many counts of this clonotype. The chain uses TRBV9 and TRBJ2-1; possible D gene TRBD2, 6 bases. Trimming took 3 bases from V and 10 from J, leaving 8 bases between them. Germline assignment: CDR1 SGDLS and CDR2 YYNGEE. The CDR3 is 11 residues long. CDR3 DNA: TGTGCCAGCAGCGAACGGGGGGAGCAGTTCTTC. As protein: CASSERGEQFF.

This clonotype was seen many times. V usage is TRBV29-1 and J usage is TRBJ2-4; D not resolved. V was clipped by 4 bases and J by 0 bases, with 4 bases between them. Germline values: CDR1 SQVTM, CDR2 ANQGSEA. This CDR3 region has 12 residues. In DNA, the CDR3 is TGCAGCGTTGGACTAGCCAAAAACATTCAGTACTTC. Its translation is CSVGLAKNIQYF.

This clonotype appeared many times. This rearrangement joins TRBV5-1 to TRBJ1-5; D unclear. Trimming removed 5 bases at V and 4 bases at J, with 10 bases between. Looked up from germline, CDR1 is SGHRS and CDR2 is YFSETQ. CDR3 size: 13 residues. CDR3 residues: CASSRLGNQPQHF. DNA for the CDR3: TGCGCCAGCAGTCGTTTAGGGAATCAGCCCCAGCATTTT.